These 30 T cell receptor beta chains came from one sample sequenced in a study of T-cell reconstitution after alpha-beta-depleted transplantation in children. Unique molecular identifiers tagged the TCRbeta library. TCRdb processed the PCR reads anew with MiXCR; each CDR3 protein has one entry. The sample includes 200,000 to 300,000 distinct CDR3 sequences, roughly 25% of them seen just once. Sequencing used PBMCs, obtained before TCRalphabeta/CD19-depleted stem cell transplant. These receptors originate from a girl aged 2 to 10 with Fanconi anemia, due to receive a stem cell transplant.

At least ten counts were recorded for this clonotype. The J gene is TRBJ2-3, the V gene TRBV29-1; D may be TRBD1 or TRBD2 (6 bases each). Germline values: CDR1 SQVTM, CDR2 ANQGSEA. The CDR3 has 12 amino acids. The V gene lost 7 bases and the J gene lost 3 bases, with 11 bases spanning the gap. The CDR3 here is CSGGAWTDTQYF. In nucleotides, the CDR3 is TGCAGCGGGGGGGCTTGGACAGATACGCAGTATTTT.

There are many counts of this clonotype. The V and J genes are TRBV12-3 or TRBV12-4 and TRBJ2-1, with 7 bases that match TRBD1. V lost 2 bases, J lost 4 bases, and 14 bases stayed unmatched. This CDR3 has 18 amino acids. This chain's CDR3 is CASSLSMTAQQGYNEQFF. CDR3 bases: TGTGCCAGCAGTTTATCCATGACAGCCCAACAGGGGTACAATGAGCAGTTCTTC.

The chain combines TRBV7-9 with TRBJ1-1; D is possibly TRBD1 (5 bases). The germline gives CDR1 SEHNR, CDR2 FQNEAQ (reference sequence). V lost 5 bases, J lost 1 base, and 14 bases lay in between. The CDR3 sequence is 15 residues long. Here the CDR3 DNA reads TGTGCCAGCAGCGTAAACGGGGCTGGGAACACTGAAGCTTTCTTT. Its translation: CASSVNGAGNTEAFF.

The sample holds many counts of this clonotype. The genes are TRBV29-1 and TRBJ2-7; 8 bases are a match to TRBD1. V was pared by 0 bases and J by 2 bases, with 12 bases of the junction left unmatched. Germline CDR1 reads SQVTM; CDR2 reads ANQGSEA. The CDR3 runs to 17 residues. Here the CDR3 DNA reads TGCAGCGTTGAAGAGGGCAGTGGGGGGACAGGACCCTACGAGCAGTACTTC. Its translation is CSVEEGSGGTGPYEQYF.

V gene TRBV20-1 combines with J gene TRBJ2-5, with 12 bases aligning to TRBD2. The CDR3 is 15 amino acids. The germline gives CDR1 DFQATT, CDR2 SNEGSKA (reference sequence). The junction had 14 bases not matched to a gene; V was cut back by 7 bases and J by 8 bases. The CDR3 bases are TGCAGTGATTTGAGTCTAGCGGGAGGGCCGGGCACCCAGTACTTC. Translation gives CSDLSLAGGPGTQYF.

This clonotype was found a few times. The chain couples TRBV7-2 to TRBJ2-3; TRBD2 is a possible D gene (6 bases). The CDR3 runs 15 residues. Germline CDR1 reads SGHTA; CDR2 reads FQGNSA. The V gene lost 5 bases and the J gene lost 2 bases, with 14 bases spanning the gap. The CDR3 is CASSRASVPTDTQYF. The CDR3 DNA follows: TGTGCCAGCAGCCGTGCTAGCGTACCCACAGATACGCAGTATTTT.

This clonotype was found a few times. This chain connects TRBV7-6 to TRBJ2-3, with D possibly matching TRBD1 (6 bases). With 3 bases removed from V and 2 bases from J, the gap between germline ends came to 18 bases. Looked up from germline, CDR1 is SGHVS and CDR2 is FNYEAQ. CDR3 length: 17 residues. Written as DNA, the CDR3 is TGTGCCAGCAGCTTTCCGGCGACCGGGACAACCACAGATACGCAGTATTTT. It is translated as CASSFPATGTTTDTQYF.

This clonotype was picked up many times. The chain joins TRBV2 to TRBJ1-1; no clear D. Germline V gene data show CDR1 as SNHLY and CDR2 as FYNNEI. Trimming removed 5 bases from V and 0 bases from J, with 22 bases in between. This CDR3 has 18 residues. This CDR3 is CASSFEVDIRHMNTEAFF. The CDR3 DNA is TGTGCCAGCAGTTTCGAGGTGGATATACGTCACATGAACACTGAAGCTTTCTTT.

The chain uses TRBV5-1 and TRBJ2-5, with a weak D call TRBD2 (6 bases). Trimming cost V 0 bases and J 4 bases, with 10 bases left between them. This CDR3 spans 14 amino acids. Germline V gene lookup returns CDR1 SGHRS and CDR2 YFSETQ. The CDR3 DNA is TGCGCCAGCAGCTTGGCCCTCGGGGGAGAGACCCAGTACTTC. This translates into CASSLALGGETQYF.

A few counts support this clonotype. The chain employs TRBV20-1 and TRBJ2-5; D unclear. The V gene lost 3 bases and the J gene lost 0 bases, with 8 bases spanning the gap. The CDR3 consists of 13 residues. Germline V gives CDR1 DFQATT, CDR2 SNEGSKA (reference sequence). In nucleotides, the CDR3 is TGCAGTGCTAGTTGGGTGAACCAAGAGACCCAGTACTTC. It translates to CSASWVNQETQYF.

This clonotype has a count of ten or more. The V and J genes are TRBV12-3 or TRBV12-4 and TRBJ1-2; no definite D call. CDR3 length: 14 residues. V gave up 5 bases and J gave up 5 bases, with 15 bases separating them. The CDR3 nucleotides read TGTGCCAGCAGTCCCCACCCCAAGAATTATGGCTACACCTTC. This gives the protein CASSPHPKNYGYTF.

The V call is TRBV19, the J call TRBJ2-1, with 9 bases fitting TRBD1. V shed 5 bases, J shed 7 bases, and the junction held 12 bases outside the gene matches. CDR3 size: 16 residues. Germline CDR1 reads LNHDA; CDR2 reads SQIVND (reference sequence). CDR3 sequence reads: CASSAQPGTGWNEQFF. CDR3 nucleotides: TGTGCCAGTAGTGCTCAGCCCGGGACAGGGTGGAATGAGCAGTTCTTC. The whole variable domain, filled in from reference TRBV19 and TRBJ2-1, reads DGGITQSPKYLFRKEGQNVTLSCEQNLNHDAMYWYRQDPGQGLRLIYYSQIVNDFQKGDIAEGYSVSREKKESFPLTVTSAQKNPTAFYLCASSAQPGTGWNEQFFGPGTRLTVL.

This clonotype was observed a few times. The V and J genes are TRBV4-2 and TRBJ2-7, with 9 positions matching TRBD2. V lost 2 bases and J lost 3; bases outside the gene matches: 11. The germline V gene encodes CDR1 LGHNA and CDR2 YNFKEQ. The CDR3 loop spans 17 amino acids. The CDR3 sequence is CASSQPPASGDFYEQYF. CDR3 DNA: TGTGCCAGCAGCCAACCTCCGGCTAGCGGGGACTTCTACGAGCAGTACTTC.

The chain couples TRBV20-1 to TRBJ2-7, with D hard to call. This CDR3 spans 11 amino acids. From germline, CDR1 is DFQATT and CDR2 SNEGSKA (reference sequence). Between the trimmed V and J ends, which lost 6 bases and 5 bases, there was a span of 11 bases. CDR3 protein: CSATRVHEQYF. As DNA, the CDR3 is TGCAGTGCCACACGTGTACACGAGCAGTACTTC.

The gene calls are TRBV20-1 and TRBJ2-7, with D tentatively TRBD1 (5 bases). V gave up 2 bases and J gave up 0 bases, with 11 bases separating them. The CDR3 runs to 14 residues. CDR1 and CDR2 from the germline V gene are DFQATT and SNEGSKA (reference sequence). The CDR3 loop reads CSARSATDSYEQYF. In nucleotides, the CDR3 is TGCAGTGCTAGATCGGCGACAGACTCCTACGAGCAGTACTTC.

Only a few counts were recorded for this clonotype. This may come from a read error, since a much larger clone is one base off. The rearrangement uses TRBV29-1 and TRBJ2-5; D not resolved. The CDR3 has 12 amino acids. Trimming cost V 4 bases and J 0 bases, with 6 bases left between them. Germline loops: CDR1 SQVTM, CDR2 ANQGSEA. For the CDR3, the DNA is TGCAGCGTTGGCGCGTACCAAGAGACCCAGTACTTC. Its protein product is CSVGAYQETQYF. The complete variable domain, with remaining parts taken from reference TRBV29-1 and TRBJ2-5, reads SAVISQKPSRDICQRGTSLTIQCQVDSQVTMMFWYRQQPGQSLTLIATANQGSEATYESGFVIDKFPISRPNLTFSTLTVSNMSPEDSSIYLCSVGAYQETQYFGPGTRLLVL.

This clonotype was detected only once. This chain links TRBV29-1 with TRBJ1-3; D is uncertain. Germline-derived CDR1 and CDR2 are SQVTM and ANQGSEA. Trimming removed 4 bases at V and 2 bases at J, with 9 bases between. This CDR3 contains 13 residues. Here the CDR3 reads CSVGILPGNTIYF. CDR3 nucleotide sequence: TGCAGCGTTGGGATCTTGCCTGGAAACACCATATATTTT.

This clonotype has more than one count but fewer than ten. The V gene is TRBV20-1, the J gene TRBJ2-1, with no clear D. V was trimmed by 7 bases and J by 8 bases, leaving 15 bases between them. CDR1 and CDR2 (germline): DFQATT, SNEGSKA (reference sequence). The CDR3 runs to 12 residues. In DNA, the CDR3 is TGCAGTGAAGAGAAGGTGCGCGATGAGCAGTTCTTC. It yields the protein CSEEKVRDEQFF.

This rearrangement joins TRBV20-1 to TRBJ2-1; 8 positions match TRBD1. CDR1 is DFQATT, CDR2 SNEGSKA, per germline (reference sequence). Unmatched junction bases numbered 6, after V lost 2 bases and J lost 12 bases. The CDR3 runs to 12 residues. The CDR3 loop is CSARRDGQGQFF. The CDR3 DNA reads as TGCAGTGCTAGAAGAGACGGACAGGGGCAGTTCTTC.

This clonotype was counted ten times or more. The J gene is TRBJ2-1, the V gene TRBV29-1; D uncertain. The CDR3 runs 10 residues. Germline assignment: CDR1 SQVTM and CDR2 ANQGSEA. V was trimmed by 4 bases and J by 4 bases, leaving 2 bases between them. The CDR3, as DNA: TGCAGCGTTGCGTACAATGAGCAGTTCTTC. This codes for CSVAYNEQFF.

This clonotype was found a few times. V and J are TRBV25-1 and TRBJ1-2; possibly TRBD1 for D (5 bases). Trimming removed 5 bases from V and 4 bases from J, with 20 bases in between. This CDR3 is 16 amino acids long. Germline CDR1 and CDR2: MGHDK and SYGVNS. CDR3 bases: TGTGCCAGCAGTCCCGCTTCCGGCAGGGTCACCTATGGCTACACCTTC. Encoded protein: CASSPASGRVTYGYTF.

This clonotype occurred a few times. The genes are TRBV28 and TRBJ2-7, with 7 positions matching TRBD2. Germline V lookup: CDR1 MDHEN, CDR2 SYDVKM. This CDR3 is 14 amino acids long. V lost 4 bases, J lost 2 bases, and 5 bases stayed unmatched. The CDR3 DNA sequence: TGTGCCAGCAGTTACGTCGGACTAGCCTACGAGCAGTACTTC. This gives the protein CASSYVGLAYEQYF.

The chain carries TRBV20-1 and TRBJ1-1; no clear D gene. The V and J ends lost 3 bases and 0 bases respectively, with 8 bases between them. Germline V gene lookup returns CDR1 DFQATT and CDR2 SNEGSKA (reference sequence). This CDR3 is 13 amino acids long. CDR3 sequence (DNA): TGCAGTGCTAGCAGTACAATGAACACTGAAGCTTTCTTT. It encodes CSASSTMNTEAFF.

This clonotype was counted only a few times. V usage is TRBV4-1 and J usage is TRBJ2-1; a weak D match, TRBD2 (6 bases). The CDR3 covers 18 residues. V lost 0 bases and J lost 0, with 15 bases in between. Germline values: CDR1 MGHRA, CDR2 YSYEKL. The CDR3 DNA follows: TGCGCCAGCAGCCAAGATGTAGGCCGGGAGCCCTCCTACAATGAGCAGTTCTTC. Amino acids: CASSQDVGREPSYNEQFF.

The chain uses TRBV29-1 and TRBJ2-3; tentative D call: TRBD1 (5 bases). The ends were cut back, 2 bases at V and 8 bases at J, with 8 bases in the middle. Germline CDR1 and CDR2: SQVTM and ANQGSEA. There are 11 residues in the CDR3. The CDR3: CSVERGGTQYF. The CDR3 DNA reads TGCAGCGTTGAAAGGGGTGGTACGCAGTATTTT.

The CDR3 coding sequence is TGTGCCAGCAGCCGGGACAGGGTGGGCACAGATACGCAGTATTTT. Amino acids: CASSRDRVGTDTQYF. The chain carries TRBV28 and TRBJ2-3; TRBD1 matches 9 bases. The CDR3 loop spans 15 amino acids. The V gene end was trimmed by 6 bases and the J gene end by 1 base; junction bases not matched to a gene: 5. The germline CDR1 and CDR2 sequences are MDHEN and SYDVKM.

This clonotype was found many times. This chain connects TRBV12-3 or TRBV12-4 to TRBJ2-2; D ambiguous. The CDR3 has 14 residues. Trimming stripped 1 base from V and 4 bases from J, with 7 bases between. The CDR3 DNA reads TGTGCCAGCAGTTTAGGGGTCCTCACCGGGGAGCTGTTTTTT. Its translation: CASSLGVLTGELFF.

This clonotype has a count of ten or more. The J gene is TRBJ2-7, the V gene TRBV29-1, with D tentatively TRBD2 (5 bases). CDR1 is SQVTM, CDR2 ANQGSEA, per germline. V lost 0 bases to trimming and J lost 0 bases, with 9 bases between them. The CDR3 loop spans 14 amino acids. The CDR3 region is CSVEDPRGSYEQYF. The CDR3 coding sequence is TGCAGCGTTGAAGATCCTCGGGGCTCCTACGAGCAGTACTTC.

This clonotype was counted a single time. The rearrangement links TRBV6-2 or TRBV6-3 to TRBJ2-1, with D unclear. Germline V CDR1 and CDR2: MNHEY, SVGEGT. The CDR3 loop spans 14 amino acids. The V and J ends lost 3 bases and 3 bases respectively, with 9 bases between them. In DNA, the CDR3 is TGTGCCAGCAGTTATTCCCGGAGCTACAATGAGCAGTTCTTC. Amino acids: CASSYSRSYNEQFF.

This chain uses TRBV20-1 with TRBJ2-7; no firm D call. Germline lookup yields CDR1 DFQATT and CDR2 SNEGSKA (reference sequence). This CDR3 is 11 amino acids long. Trimming stripped 1 base from V and 5 bases from J, with 6 bases between. The CDR3 loop is CSARGGNEQYF. In nucleotides, the CDR3 is TGCAGTGCTAGAGGGGGTAACGAGCAGTACTTC.